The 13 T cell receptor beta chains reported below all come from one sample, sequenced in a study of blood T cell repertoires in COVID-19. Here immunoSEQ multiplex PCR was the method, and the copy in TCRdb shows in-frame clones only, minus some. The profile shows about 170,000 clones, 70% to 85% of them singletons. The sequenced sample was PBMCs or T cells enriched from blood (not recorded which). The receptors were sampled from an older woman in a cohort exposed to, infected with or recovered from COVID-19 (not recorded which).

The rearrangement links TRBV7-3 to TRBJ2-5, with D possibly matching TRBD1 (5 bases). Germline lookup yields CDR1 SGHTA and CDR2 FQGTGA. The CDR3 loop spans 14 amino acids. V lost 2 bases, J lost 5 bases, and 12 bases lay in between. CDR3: CASSLLGEQETQYF. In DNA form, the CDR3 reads TGTGCCAGCAGCTTATTAGGGGAACAGGAGACCCAGTACTTC. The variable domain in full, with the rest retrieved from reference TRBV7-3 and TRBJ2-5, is GAGVSQTPSNKVTEKGKYVELRCDPISGHTALYWYRQSLGQGPEFLIYFQGTGAADDSGLPNDRFFAVRPEGSVSTLKIQRTERGDSAVYLCASSLLGEQETQYFGPGTRLLVL.

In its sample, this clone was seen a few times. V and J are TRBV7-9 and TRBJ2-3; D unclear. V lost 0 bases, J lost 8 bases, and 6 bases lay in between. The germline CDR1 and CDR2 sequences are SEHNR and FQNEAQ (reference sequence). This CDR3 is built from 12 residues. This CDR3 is CASSLARGTQYF. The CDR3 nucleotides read TGTGCCAGCAGCTTAGCACGCGGTACGCAGTATTTT.

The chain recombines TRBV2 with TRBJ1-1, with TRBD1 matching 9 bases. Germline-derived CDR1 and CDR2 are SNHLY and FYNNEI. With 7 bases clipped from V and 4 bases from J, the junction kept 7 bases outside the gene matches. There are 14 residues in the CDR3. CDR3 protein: CASTGGQGVTEAFF. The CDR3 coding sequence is TGTGCCAGCACGGGGGGACAGGGAGTCACTGAAGCTTTCTTT. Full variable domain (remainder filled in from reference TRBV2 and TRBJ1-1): EPEVTQTPSHQVTQMGQEVILRCVPISNHLYFYWYRQILGQKVEFLVSFYNNEISEKSEIFDDQFSVERPDGSNFTLKIRSTKLEDSAMYFCASTGGQGVTEAFFGQGTRLTVV.

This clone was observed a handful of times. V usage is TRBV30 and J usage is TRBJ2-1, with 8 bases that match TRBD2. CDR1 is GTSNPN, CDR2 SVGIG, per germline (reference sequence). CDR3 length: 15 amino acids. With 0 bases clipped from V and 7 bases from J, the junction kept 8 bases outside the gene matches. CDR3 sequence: CAWSVGSGMRNEQFF. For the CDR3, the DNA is TGTGCCTGGAGTGTAGGTAGCGGGATGAGGAATGAGCAGTTCTTC.

CDR3 residues: CASSQGGSGETQYF. In DNA, the CDR3 is TGTGCCAGCAGCCAAGGGGGTAGCGGGGAGACCCAGTACTTC. This chain uses TRBV3-1 (or the pseudogene TRBV3-2) with TRBJ2-5; 7 nucleotides agree with TRBD2. Losses at the gene ends were 1 base for V and 5 bases for J; bases not matched to a gene: 4. Per the germline V gene, CDR1 is LGHDT and CDR2 is YNNKEL (reference sequence). This CDR3 spans 14 amino acids.

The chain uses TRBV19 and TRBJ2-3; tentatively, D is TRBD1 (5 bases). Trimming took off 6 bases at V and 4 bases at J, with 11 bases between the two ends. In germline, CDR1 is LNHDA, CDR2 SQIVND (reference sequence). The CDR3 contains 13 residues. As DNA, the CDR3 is TGTGCCAGTAGGTCAGGGTGGGCAGATACGCAGTATTTT. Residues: CASRSGWADTQYF.

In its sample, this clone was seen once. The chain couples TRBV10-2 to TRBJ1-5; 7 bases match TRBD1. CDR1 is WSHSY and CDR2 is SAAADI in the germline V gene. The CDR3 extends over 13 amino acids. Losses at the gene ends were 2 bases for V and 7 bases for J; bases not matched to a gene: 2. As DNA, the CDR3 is TGCGCCAGCAGTGAGCAGGGGGGCCAGCCCCAGCATTTT. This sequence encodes CASSEQGGQPQHF.

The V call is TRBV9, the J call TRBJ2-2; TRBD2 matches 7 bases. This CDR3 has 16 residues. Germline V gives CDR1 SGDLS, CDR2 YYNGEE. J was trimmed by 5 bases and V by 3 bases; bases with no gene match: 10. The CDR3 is CASSAAGVFGTGELFF. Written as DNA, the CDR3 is TGTGCCAGCAGCGCCGCGGGAGTTTTCGGGACCGGGGAGCTGTTTTTT.

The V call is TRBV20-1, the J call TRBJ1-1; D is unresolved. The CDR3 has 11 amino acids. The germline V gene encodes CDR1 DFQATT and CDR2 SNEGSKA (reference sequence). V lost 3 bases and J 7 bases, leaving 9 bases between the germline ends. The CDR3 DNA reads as TGCAGTGCTAGTCGATCAGGTGAAGCTTTCTTT. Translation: CSASRSGEAFF.

The CDR3 DNA reads TGTGCCAGCCAAGCCCCGGACAGATCGGGTGAGCAGTACTTC. Translated, it gives CASQAPDRSGEQYF. The rearrangement uses TRBV7-2 and TRBJ2-7; D perhaps matches TRBD1 (6 bases). CDR1 and CDR2 (germline): SGHTA, FQGNSA. The CDR3 contains 14 residues. V lost 8 bases, J lost 7 bases, and 21 bases lay in between.

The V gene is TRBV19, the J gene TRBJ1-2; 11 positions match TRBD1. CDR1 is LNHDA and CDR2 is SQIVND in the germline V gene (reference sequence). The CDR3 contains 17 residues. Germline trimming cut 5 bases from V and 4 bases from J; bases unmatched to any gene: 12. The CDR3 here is CASSVRDRGNPSYGYTF. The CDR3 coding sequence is TGTGCCAGTAGTGTCCGGGACAGGGGGAATCCCTCCTATGGCTACACCTTC.

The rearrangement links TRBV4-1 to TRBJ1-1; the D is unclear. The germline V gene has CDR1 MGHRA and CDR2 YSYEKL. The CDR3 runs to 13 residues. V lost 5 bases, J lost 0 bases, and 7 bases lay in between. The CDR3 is CASSYGLNTEAFF. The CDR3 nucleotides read TGCGCCAGCAGCTACGGTCTGAACACTGAAGCTTTCTTT.

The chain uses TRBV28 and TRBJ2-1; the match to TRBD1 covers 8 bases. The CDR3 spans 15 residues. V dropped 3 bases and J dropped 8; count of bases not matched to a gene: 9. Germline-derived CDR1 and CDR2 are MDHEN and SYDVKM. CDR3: CASSFRLQGVDEQFF. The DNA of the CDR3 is TGTGCCAGCAGTTTTCGGTTACAGGGGGTGGATGAGCAGTTCTTC.